This note documents a single TCR beta chain sequence. The sample originates from a study of cytomegalovirus exposure and HLA in healthy donors. PCR was performed using 60 Vbeta and 13 Jbeta primers. Generated by immunoSEQ multiplex PCR, the TCRdb table keeps only in-frame clones and is missing some. The table has 90,000 to 120,000 clones, roughly 80% seen once. The germline CDR1 and CDR2 sequences are KGHSH and LQKENI. Trimming at V came to 0 bases and at J to 10 bases, leaving 4 bases not matched to a gene. The length of the CDR3 is 16 residues. Sequencing input: PBMCs. The rearrangement joins TRBV18 to TRBJ2-2; 14 bases line up with TRBD2. The TCR comes from a man aged 30-40 years in good health and CMV-seropositive. The CDR3 loop is CASSPPGLAGGQELFF. CDR3 DNA sequence: TGTGCCAGCTCACCACCAGGACTAGCGGGGGGCCAGGAGCTGTTTTTT.